Presented here are 13 T cell receptor beta chains from one specimen sequenced in a study of regulatory dendritic cells for organ transplantation. Data came from immunoSEQ multiplex PCR; TCRdb stores just in-frame clones and leaves some out. The table has roughly 27,000 clones, more than 65% seen once. The specimen was naive CD8+ T cells from blood. Subset described: CD45RA+ naive T cells. Receptors were obtained from a human donor in good health.

This chain links TRBV6-5 with TRBJ1-2; no reliable D call. Germline V CDR1 and CDR2: MNHEY, SVGAGI. The CDR3 is made up of 14 amino acids. The V gene lost 5 bases and the J gene lost 6 bases, with 16 bases spanning the gap. In DNA form, the CDR3 reads TGTGCCAGCAGTCCATTTGAGGGTGGTGATGGCTACACCTTC. Translating it yields CASSPFEGGDGYTF.

CDR3 nucleotide sequence: TGTGCCATCAGTGAGTCGACGGAAGGAGATCAGCCCCAGCATTTT. Its protein is CAISESTEGDQPQHF. The V and J genes are TRBV10-3 and TRBJ1-5; D remains unclear. Trimming removed 0 bases from V and 5 bases from J, with 11 bases in between. Germline CDR1 ENHRY, CDR2 SYGVKD. The CDR3 consists of 15 residues.

The chain carries TRBV9 and TRBJ2-7; TRBD1 agrees at 8 bases. Trimming removed 7 bases from V and 0 bases from J; junction bases left unmatched: 0. Germline assignment: CDR1 SGDLS and CDR2 YYNGEE. CDR3 length: 12 residues. The CDR3 loop reads CASGQGSYEQYF. CDR3 bases: TGTGCCAGCGGACAGGGCTCCTACGAGCAGTACTTC.

This chain uses TRBV5-8 with TRBJ1-1; D unclear. Trimming pared 4 bases from V and 0 bases from J, leaving 16 bases between. The germline V gene encodes CDR1 SGHTS and CDR2 YDEGEE. This CDR3 region has 16 residues. CDR3 DNA sequence: TGTGCCAGCAGCCCCGCGATTCGAGTTTTGAACACTGAAGCTTTCTTT. Translation gives CASSPAIRVLNTEAFF.

This clone was seen a single time. The gene calls are TRBV4-3 and TRBJ1-1; the D is unclear. CDR3 length: 13 residues. Trimming took off 0 bases at V and 7 bases at J, with 9 bases between the two ends. CDR1 LGHNA and CDR2 YSLEER come from the germline V gene. This CDR3 reads CASSQDRGGEAFF. Written as DNA, the CDR3 is TGCGCCAGCAGCCAAGATAGAGGCGGTGAAGCTTTCTTT.

In nucleotides, the CDR3 is TGTGCCAGCAGCTTCGAAACTCCGGTGGCTAACTATGGCTACACCTTC. It yields the protein CASSFETPVANYGYTF. The chain employs TRBV7-8 and TRBJ1-2; no definite D call. CDR3 length equals 16 residues. Germline V CDR1 and CDR2: SGHVS, FQNEAQ. V was clipped by 3 bases and J by 0 bases, with 14 bases between them.

This chain joins TRBV7-9 and TRBJ2-1, with 9 bases lining up with TRBD2. This CDR3 region has 16 residues. The germline CDR1 and CDR2 sequences are SEHNR and FQNEAQ (reference sequence). The J segment lost 4 bases and the V segment lost 4 bases, leaving 8 bases of the junction unmatched. The CDR3 nucleotides read TGTGCCAGCAGCTCCTCTAGCGGGAAGAGTTACAATGAGCAGTTCTTC. Protein: CASSSSSGKSYNEQFF.

The rearrangement joins TRBV6-5 to TRBJ2-4; D is possibly TRBD2 (6 bases). Germline V gene sequence: CDR1 MNHEY, CDR2 SVGAGI. The CDR3 is made up of 14 amino acids. Trimming shortened V by 6 bases and J by 5 bases, and 14 bases separated the two germline ends. CDR3 residues: CASSGGFGQNIQYF. The DNA of the CDR3 is TGTGCCAGCAGCGGAGGGTTTGGCCAAAACATTCAGTACTTC.

The chain uses TRBV6-5 and TRBJ1-5; 8 nucleotides match TRBD1. Germline assignment: CDR1 MNHEY and CDR2 SVGAGI. Trimming at V came to 6 bases and at J to 2 bases, leaving 6 bases not matched to a gene. The CDR3 consists of 15 residues. The CDR3 DNA sequence: TGTGCCAGCAGCCCGGACAGGGTGGGCAATCAGCCCCAGCATTTT. Amino acid sequence: CASSPDRVGNQPQHF.

The V call is TRBV7-8, the J call TRBJ2-4; D uncertain. Germline CDR1 and CDR2: SGHVS and FQNEAQ. The CDR3 sequence is 12 residues long. V gave up 5 bases and J gave up 3 bases, with 5 bases separating them. This CDR3 reads CASSPGKNIQYF. CDR3 DNA: TGTGCCAGCAGCCCGGGCAAAAACATTCAGTACTTC.

The chain carries TRBV7-9 and TRBJ2-3; the match to TRBD2 covers 10 bases. The CDR3 length is 16 residues. With 5 bases clipped from V and 2 bases from J, the junction kept 7 bases outside the gene matches. Germline V lookup: CDR1 SEHNR, CDR2 FQNEAQ (reference sequence). Here the CDR3 DNA reads TGTGCCAGCAGCGACCCCCTAGCGGGGGTCACAGATACGCAGTATTTT. Its translation is CASSDPLAGVTDTQYF.

The chain joins TRBV7-9 to TRBJ2-5, with a tentative D call TRBD2 (7 bases). Germline CDR1 reads SEHNR; CDR2 reads FQNEAQ (reference sequence). This CDR3 is built from 13 residues. Between the trimmed V and J ends, which lost 7 bases and 4 bases, there was a span of 13 bases. The CDR3 sequence: CASKGGGRETQYF. The CDR3 nucleotides read TGTGCCAGCAAGGGAGGGGGGCGAGAGACCCAGTACTTC.

Only a few counts were recorded for this clone. The gene calls are TRBV19 and TRBJ1-1; 8 bases map to TRBD1. Germline V lookup: CDR1 LNHDA, CDR2 SQIVND (reference sequence). J was trimmed by 5 bases and V by 6 bases; bases with no gene match: 5. The CDR3 runs to 13 residues. The CDR3 spells CASRDRGRTEAFF. The DNA of the CDR3 is TGTGCCAGTAGAGACAGGGGAAGAACTGAAGCTTTCTTT.